This T cell receptor beta chain was recorded in a study of beta chain features in type 1 diabetes. Study observations and caveats: In every one of the four CD4+ subsets, TCRB CDR3s were moderately but significantly shorter in Type 1 diabetes patients.

Every bit of the isolated RNA underwent reverse transcription, so sequencing read expressed TCRB transcripts. The data were produced by immunoSEQ multiplex PCR, yet TCRdb's version contains in-frame clones alone and is incomplete. In the table there are 250,000 or so clones, around 20% of which are singletons. Points on this clone: Its specificity is unknown.

This receptor was identified in a woman aged 40-49 years with type 1 diabetes. The sample taken for sequencing was naive CD4+ T cells from blood.

CDR3 amino acids: CASSLRTGDGYTF. The CDR3 nucleotides read TGTGCCAGCAGCCTCCGGACAGGGGATGGCTACACCTTC. This chain links TRBV5-4 with TRBJ1-2; 9 nucleotides match TRBD1. The CDR3 loop spans 13 amino acids. V shed 4 bases, J shed 6 bases, and the junction held 4 bases outside the gene matches. Germline assignment: CDR1 SGHNT and CDR2 YYREEE (reference sequence).